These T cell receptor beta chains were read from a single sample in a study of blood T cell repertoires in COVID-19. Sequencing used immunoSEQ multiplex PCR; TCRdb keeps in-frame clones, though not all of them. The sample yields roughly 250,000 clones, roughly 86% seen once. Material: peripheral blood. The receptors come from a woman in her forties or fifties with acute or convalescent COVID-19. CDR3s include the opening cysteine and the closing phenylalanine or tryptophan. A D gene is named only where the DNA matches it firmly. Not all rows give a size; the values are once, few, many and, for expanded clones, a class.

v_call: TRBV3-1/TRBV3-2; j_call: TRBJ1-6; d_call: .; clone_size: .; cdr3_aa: CASSPLFGGEAPLHF; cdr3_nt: TGTGCCAGCAGCCCGCTCTTTGGAGGAGAGGCCCCCCTCCACTTT
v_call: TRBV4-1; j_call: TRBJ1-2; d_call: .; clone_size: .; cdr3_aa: CASSQKTSHLDSHNYGYTF; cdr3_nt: TGCGCCAGCAGCCAAAAAACATCACATCTGGACAGCCATAACTATGGCTACACCTTC
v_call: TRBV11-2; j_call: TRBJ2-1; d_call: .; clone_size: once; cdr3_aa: CASSSRVHEQFF; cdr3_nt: TGTGCCAGCAGCTCCCGTGTTCATGAGCAGTTCTTC
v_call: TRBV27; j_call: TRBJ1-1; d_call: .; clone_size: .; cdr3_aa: CASRLQTGNTEAFF; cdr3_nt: TGTGCCAGCAGGCTTCAGACAGGGAACACTGAAGCTTTCTTT
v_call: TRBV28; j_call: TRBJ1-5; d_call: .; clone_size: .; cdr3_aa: CASSSDIGGIQPQHF; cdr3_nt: TGTGCCAGCAGTTCTGACATAGGGGGAATACAGCCCCAGCATTTT
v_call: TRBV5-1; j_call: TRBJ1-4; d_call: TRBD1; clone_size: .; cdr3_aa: CASSLGQGSEKLFF; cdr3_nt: TGCGCCAGCAGCCTGGGACAGGGGTCTGAAAAACTGTTTTTT
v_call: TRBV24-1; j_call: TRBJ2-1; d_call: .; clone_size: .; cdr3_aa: CATSDPGQFGLEQFF; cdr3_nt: TGTGCCACCAGTGACCCTGGACAGTTTGGCCTGGAGCAGTTCTTC
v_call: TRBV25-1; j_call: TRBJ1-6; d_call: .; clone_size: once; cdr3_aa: CASRGAGSYNSPLHF; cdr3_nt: TGTGCCAGCCGGGGGGCGGGGTCCTATAATTCACCCCTCCACTTT
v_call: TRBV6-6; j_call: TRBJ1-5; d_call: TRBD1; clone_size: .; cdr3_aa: CASSPNRGLVYSNQPQHF; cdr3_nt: TGTGCCAGCAGTCCGAACAGGGGGCTTGTGTATAGCAATCAGCCCCAGCATTTT
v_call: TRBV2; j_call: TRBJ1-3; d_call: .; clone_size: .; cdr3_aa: CASNTVSGNTIYF; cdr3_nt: TGTGCCAGCAATACGGTCTCTGGAAACACCATATATTTT